Listed below are T cell receptor beta chains from one sample, sequenced in a study of blood T cells in healthy people across ages. Each CDR3 protein is one row after TCRdb ran MiXCR on the 5' RACE reads. The sample shows hundreds of thousands of distinct CDR3 sequences, over 40% of them seen only once. Input material: blood. The receptors originated from an elderly woman in good health. Both conserved end residues are part of each CDR3. The D gene is left open where the match is weak. Some rows have no size entry. The others give once, few or many, or a class for an expanded clone.

cdr3_length: 15; clone_size: many; j_call: TRBJ2-1; d_call: TRBD2; v_call: TRBV11-3; cdr3_aa: CASSRAGDLYNEQFF; cdr3_nt: TGTGCCAGCAGCCGAGCGGGGGACCTCTACAATGAGCAGTTCTTC
cdr3_length: 16; clone_size: -; j_call: TRBJ2-3; d_call: TRBD2; v_call: TRBV20-1; cdr3_aa: CSARTSGRGRTDTQYF; cdr3_nt: TGCAGTGCCAGGACTAGCGGGAGGGGGAGGACAGATACGCAGTATTTT
cdr3_length: 15; clone_size: -; j_call: TRBJ2-3; d_call: TRBD2; v_call: TRBV12-3/TRBV12-4; cdr3_aa: CASSWGGSEADTQYF; cdr3_nt: TGTGCCAGCAGTTGGGGGGGGTCGGAGGCAGATACGCAGTATTTT
cdr3_length: 11; clone_size: -; j_call: TRBJ2-1; d_call: -; v_call: TRBV15; cdr3_aa: CATRNRYEQFF; cdr3_nt: TGTGCCACCAGAAATAGATATGAGCAGTTCTTC
cdr3_length: 14; clone_size: -; j_call: TRBJ2-7; d_call: -; v_call: TRBV18; cdr3_aa: CASSSKGTTYEQYF; cdr3_nt: TGTGCCAGCTCATCCAAAGGTACGACCTACGAGCAGTACTTC
cdr3_length: 14; clone_size: -; j_call: TRBJ2-7; d_call: TRBD1; v_call: TRBV14; cdr3_aa: CASSQIQGAFEQYF; cdr3_nt: TGTGCCAGCAGCCAAATCCAGGGGGCTTTCGAGCAGTACTTC
cdr3_length: 14; clone_size: -; j_call: TRBJ1-3; d_call: TRBD1; v_call: TRBV2; cdr3_aa: CASKGQGLGGTIYF; cdr3_nt: TGTGCCAGCAAGGGACAGGGCCTCGGGGGAACCATATATTTT
cdr3_length: 14; clone_size: -; j_call: TRBJ1-1; d_call: TRBD1; v_call: TRBV5-1; cdr3_aa: CASTSGQEDTEAFF; cdr3_nt: TGCGCCAGCACCTCGGGACAGGAGGACACTGAAGCTTTCTTT
cdr3_length: 14; clone_size: -; j_call: TRBJ2-3; d_call: TRBD2; v_call: TRBV28; cdr3_aa: CASTSGGLGDTQYF; cdr3_nt: TGTGCCAGCACAAGCGGGGGCTTAGGAGATACGCAGTATTTT
cdr3_length: 14; clone_size: few; j_call: TRBJ2-5; d_call: TRBD1; v_call: TRBV5-1; cdr3_aa: CASTIVTGKETQYF; cdr3_nt: TGCGCCAGCACCATCGTGACAGGGAAGGAGACCCAGTACTTC
cdr3_length: 15; clone_size: -; j_call: TRBJ2-5; d_call: -; v_call: TRBV6-5; cdr3_aa: CASSCRGRDQGTQYF; cdr3_nt: TGTGCCAGCAGTTGCCGCGGCAGAGACCAAGGGACCCAGTACTTC
cdr3_length: 20; clone_size: -; j_call: TRBJ2-1; d_call: TRBD2; v_call: TRBV6-5; cdr3_aa: CASSYSTASGGDNPGNEQFF; cdr3_nt: TGTGCCAGCAGTTACTCAACGGCTAGCGGGGGGGACAATCCTGGAAATGAGCAGTTCTTC
cdr3_length: 15; clone_size: -; j_call: TRBJ1-1; d_call: -; v_call: TRBV5-1; cdr3_aa: CASSLEPGGATEAFF; cdr3_nt: TGCGCCAGCAGCTTGGAACCGGGTGGGGCGACTGAAGCTTTCTTT
cdr3_length: 16; clone_size: -; j_call: TRBJ1-2; d_call: TRBD1; v_call: TRBV3-1; cdr3_aa: CASSQESVRGRGGYTF; cdr3_nt: TGTGCCAGCAGCCAAGAGTCGGTCAGGGGGCGCGGTGGCTACACCTTC
cdr3_length: 15; clone_size: -; j_call: TRBJ2-1; d_call: -; v_call: TRBV7-9; cdr3_aa: CASTYPRGGLNEQFF; cdr3_nt: TGTGCCAGCACCTACCCCAGGGGAGGGCTCAATGAGCAGTTCTTC
cdr3_length: 13; clone_size: many; j_call: TRBJ2-5; d_call: -; v_call: TRBV12-3/TRBV12-4; cdr3_aa: CASSFVSQETQYF; cdr3_nt: TGTGCCAGCAGTTTCGTCTCCCAAGAGACCCAGTACTTC
cdr3_length: 14; clone_size: -; j_call: TRBJ2-1; d_call: -; v_call: TRBV3-1; cdr3_aa: CASSHQDRNNEQFF; cdr3_nt: TGTGCCAGCAGTCACCAGGACAGAAACAATGAGCAGTTCTTC
cdr3_length: 13; clone_size: -; j_call: TRBJ1-2; d_call: -; v_call: TRBV5-1; cdr3_aa: CASRPADGGGYTF; cdr3_nt: TGCGCCAGCAGGCCGGCGGACGGGGGCGGCTACACCTTC
cdr3_length: 14; clone_size: -; j_call: TRBJ2-7; d_call: -; v_call: TRBV20-1; cdr3_aa: CSARDPGWSYEQYF; cdr3_nt: TGCAGTGCTAGAGACCCGGGATGGTCGTACGAGCAGTACTTC
cdr3_length: 14; clone_size: -; j_call: TRBJ2-1; d_call: -; v_call: TRBV7-9; cdr3_aa: CASSFPLTGPSMFF; cdr3_nt: TGTGCCAGCAGCTTCCCTTTGACCGGGCCCAGTATGTTCTTC
cdr3_length: 15; clone_size: -; j_call: TRBJ2-7; d_call: -; v_call: TRBV7-9; cdr3_aa: CASSLRSGGRNEQYF; cdr3_nt: TGTGCCAGCAGCTTAAGGTCTGGAGGGAGGAACGAGCAGTACTTC
cdr3_length: 15; clone_size: -; j_call: TRBJ2-1; d_call: -; v_call: TRBV5-1; cdr3_aa: CASSSVGQGINEQLF; cdr3_nt: -
cdr3_length: 17; clone_size: -; j_call: TRBJ2-1; d_call: TRBD2; v_call: TRBV5-1; cdr3_aa: CASSSGLAGVVYNEQFF; cdr3_nt: TGCGCCAGCAGCTCCGGACTAGCGGGGGTGGTCTACAATGAGCAGTTCTTC
cdr3_length: 16; clone_size: -; j_call: TRBJ2-3; d_call: TRBD1; v_call: TRBV10-3; cdr3_aa: CAISEFGQASTDTQYF; cdr3_nt: TGTGCCATCAGTGAGTTCGGACAGGCTAGCACAGATACGCAGTATTTT
cdr3_length: 13; clone_size: -; j_call: TRBJ1-2; d_call: -; v_call: TRBV6-1; cdr3_aa: CASSEVGVHSYTF; cdr3_nt: TGTGCCAGCAGTGAAGTTGGGGTCCATAGCTACACCTTC
cdr3_length: 16; clone_size: -; j_call: TRBJ2-3; d_call: -; v_call: TRBV5-1; cdr3_aa: CASSQMFGYLTDTQYF; cdr3_nt: TGCGCCAGCAGTCAAATGTTCGGGTATCTAACAGATACGCAGTATTTT
cdr3_length: 14; clone_size: -; j_call: TRBJ1-1; d_call: -; v_call: TRBV5-1; cdr3_aa: CASSVFGANTEAFF; cdr3_nt: TGCGCCAGCAGCGTGTTTGGGGCGAACACTGAAGCTTTCTTT
cdr3_length: 15; clone_size: -; j_call: TRBJ2-1; d_call: TRBD1; v_call: TRBV2; cdr3_aa: CASREDRGSIDEQFF; cdr3_nt: TGTGCCAGCAGGGAGGACAGGGGGTCTATCGATGAGCAGTTCTTC
cdr3_length: 16; clone_size: -; j_call: TRBJ2-4; d_call: -; v_call: TRBV30; cdr3_aa: CAWSEIGGPTQNIQYF; cdr3_nt: TGTGCCTGGAGTGAGATCGGGGGACCCACCCAAAACATTCAGTACTTC
cdr3_length: 14; clone_size: -; j_call: TRBJ2-2; d_call: TRBD1; v_call: TRBV10-3; cdr3_aa: CATTTGGKTGELFF; cdr3_nt: TGTGCCACCACGACAGGGGGAAAAACCGGGGAGCTGTTTTTT
cdr3_length: 16; clone_size: many; j_call: TRBJ2-3; d_call: -; v_call: TRBV24-1; cdr3_aa: CATSDGQGLFTDTQYF; cdr3_nt: TGTGCCACCAGTGATGGGCAGGGATTATTCACAGATACGCAGTATTTT
cdr3_length: 17; clone_size: -; j_call: TRBJ1-5; d_call: -; v_call: TRBV21-1; cdr3_aa: CASSSGPQPYSNQPQHF; cdr3_nt: TGTGCCAGCAGTTCGGGGCCGCAGCCATACAGCAATCAGCCCCAGCATTTT
cdr3_length: 16; clone_size: many; j_call: TRBJ2-6; d_call: -; v_call: TRBV5-6; cdr3_aa: CASSLRSFSGANVLTF; cdr3_nt: TGTGCCAGCAGCTTGAGGAGCTTCTCTGGGGCCAACGTCCTGACTTTC
cdr3_length: 15; clone_size: -; j_call: TRBJ2-3; d_call: -; v_call: TRBV12-3/TRBV12-4; cdr3_aa: CASSFWTRRADTQYF; cdr3_nt: -
cdr3_length: 14; clone_size: -; j_call: TRBJ2-1; d_call: -; v_call: TRBV14; cdr3_aa: CASSQGSPSNEQFF; cdr3_nt: TGTGCCAGCAGCCAAGGATCCCCTTCCAATGAGCAGTTCTTC
cdr3_length: 18; clone_size: -; j_call: TRBJ1-6; d_call: TRBD1; v_call: TRBV11-2; cdr3_aa: CASRPRQGPSSYNSPLHF; cdr3_nt: TGTGCCAGCAGGCCAAGACAGGGGCCAAGCTCCTATAATTCACCCCTCCACTTT
cdr3_length: 15; clone_size: few; j_call: TRBJ2-1; d_call: -; v_call: TRBV20-1; cdr3_aa: CSATGPTIVYNEQFF; cdr3_nt: TGCAGTGCAACAGGCCCGACCATCGTTTACAATGAGCAGTTCTTC
cdr3_length: 15; clone_size: few; j_call: TRBJ1-4; d_call: -; v_call: TRBV12-3/TRBV12-4; cdr3_aa: CASRVRGAWGEKLFF; cdr3_nt: TGTGCCAGCAGGGTCCGGGGGGCGTGGGGTGAAAAACTGTTTTTT
cdr3_length: 13; clone_size: many; j_call: TRBJ1-2; d_call: TRBD1; v_call: TRBV29-1; cdr3_aa: CSIKTGVGYGYTF; cdr3_nt: TGCAGCATAAAAACAGGGGTGGGCTATGGCTACACCTTC
cdr3_length: 16; clone_size: -; j_call: TRBJ2-1; d_call: TRBD1; v_call: TRBV3-1; cdr3_aa: CASSPSGGMDGNEQFF; cdr3_nt: TGTGCCAGCAGCCCGTCAGGGGGCATGGATGGCAATGAGCAGTTCTTC
cdr3_length: 13; clone_size: -; j_call: TRBJ2-5; d_call: -; v_call: TRBV20-1; cdr3_aa: CSIISPSKETQYF; cdr3_nt: TGCAGCATTATTAGCCCCTCAAAAGAGACCCAGTACTTC
cdr3_length: 17; clone_size: -; j_call: TRBJ2-3; d_call: TRBD2; v_call: TRBV6-1; cdr3_aa: CASSEYTGTSSADTQYF; cdr3_nt: TGTGCCAGCAGTGAATATACCGGGACTAGCAGTGCAGATACGCAGTATTTT
cdr3_length: 15; clone_size: -; j_call: TRBJ2-3; d_call: -; v_call: TRBV7-3; cdr3_aa: CASSLLRQSRDTQYF; cdr3_nt: TGTGCCAGCAGCCTACTCAGGCAGTCAAGAGATACGCAGTATTTT
cdr3_length: 14; clone_size: -; j_call: TRBJ2-5; d_call: TRBD1; v_call: TRBV5-6; cdr3_aa: CASSRGDRGETQYF; cdr3_nt: TGTGCCAGCAGCAGGGGGGACAGGGGAGAGACCCAGTACTTC
cdr3_length: 14; clone_size: -; j_call: TRBJ2-7; d_call: -; v_call: TRBV28; cdr3_aa: CASSPSPELSEQYF; cdr3_nt: TGTGCCAGCAGTCCAAGTCCAGAGCTCTCCGAGCAGTACTTC